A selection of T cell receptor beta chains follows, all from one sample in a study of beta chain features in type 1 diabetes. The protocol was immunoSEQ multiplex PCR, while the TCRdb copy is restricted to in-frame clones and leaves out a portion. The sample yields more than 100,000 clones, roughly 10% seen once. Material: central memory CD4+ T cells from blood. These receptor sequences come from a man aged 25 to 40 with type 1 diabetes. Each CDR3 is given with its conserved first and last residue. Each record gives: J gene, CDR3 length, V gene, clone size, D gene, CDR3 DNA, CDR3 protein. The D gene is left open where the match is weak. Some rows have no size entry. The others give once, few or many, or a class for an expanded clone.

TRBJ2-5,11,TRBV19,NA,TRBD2,TGTGCCAGCGGGGGGGCCGAGACCCAGTACTTC,CASGGAETQYF
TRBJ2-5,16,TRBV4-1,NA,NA,TGCGCCAGCAGCCCTTTGGGCTATGGCAGTCAAGAGACCCAGTACTTC,CASSPLGYGSQETQYF
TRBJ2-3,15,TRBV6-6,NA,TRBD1,TGTGCCAGCAGAGGATGGGACAGGGGGCCAGATACGCAGTATTTT,CASRGWDRGPDTQYF
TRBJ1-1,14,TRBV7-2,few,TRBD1,TGTGCCAGCAGCTTAGGACAGGGGAACACTGAAGCTTTCTTT,CASSLGQGNTEAFF
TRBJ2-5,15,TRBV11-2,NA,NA,TGTGCCAGCAGCTTAGGGGGGACATATGGGGAGACCCAGTACTTC,CASSLGGTYGETQYF
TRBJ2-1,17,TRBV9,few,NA,TGTGCCAGCAGCGTAGGCGGGGGCCTCCCCTCCTACAATGAGCAGTTCTTC,CASSVGGGLPSYNEQFF
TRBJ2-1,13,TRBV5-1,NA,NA,TGCGCCAGCGCCTTGGAGAGGAACAATGAGCAGTTCTTC,CASALERNNEQFF
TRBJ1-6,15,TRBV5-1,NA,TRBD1,TGCGCCAGCAGCTTGGGACAGGGGGCTGATTCACCCCTCCACTTT,CASSLGQGADSPLHF
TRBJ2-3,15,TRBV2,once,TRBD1,TGTGCCAGCAGTGACTATCAGGGGGTGGGAGATACGCAGTATTTT,CASSDYQGVGDTQYF
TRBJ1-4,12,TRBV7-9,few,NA,TGTGCCAGCAGCTTAGTAGATGAAAAACTGTTTTTT,CASSLVDEKLFF
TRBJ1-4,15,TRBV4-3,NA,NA,TGCGCCAGCAGCCAAGATAAGGAGGCTAATGAAAAACTGTTTTTT,CASSQDKEANEKLFF
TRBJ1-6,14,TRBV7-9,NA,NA,TGTGCCAGCAGCTTGGGGAGGGGAAGTTCACCCCTCCACTTT,CASSLGRGSSPLHF
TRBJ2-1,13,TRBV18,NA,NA,TGTGCCAGCTCACCACCGTCGGGGGATGAGCAGTTCTTC,CASSPPSGDEQFF
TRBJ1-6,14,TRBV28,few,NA,TGTGCCAGCGAAGGGACACCCGAGGGTTCACCCCTCCACTTT,CASEGTPEGSPLHF
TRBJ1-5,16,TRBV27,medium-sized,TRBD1,TGTGCCAGCAGTCGAATCCCTTCGACAGGGGTCCAGCCCCAGCATTTT,CASSRIPSTGVQPQHF
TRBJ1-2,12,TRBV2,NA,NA,TGTGCCAGCAGAGCGGACGTGTATGGCTACACCTTC,CASRADVYGYTF
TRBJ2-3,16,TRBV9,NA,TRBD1,TGTGCCAGCAGCCTTCGACAGGGCCTAGGCACAGATACGCAGTATTTT,CASSLRQGLGTDTQYF
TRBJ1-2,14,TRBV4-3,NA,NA,TGCGCCAGCAGCCAAAACACCGGGGACTATGGCTACACCTTC,CASSQNTGDYGYTF
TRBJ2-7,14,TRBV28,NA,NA,TGTGCCAGCAGTTTAGGGGGCGCAGTAAACGAGCAGTACTTC,CASSLGGAVNEQYF
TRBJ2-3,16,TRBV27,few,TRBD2,TGTGCCAGCAGTTACAAGCTAGCGGCTAGCACAGATACGCAGTATTTT,CASSYKLAASTDTQYF
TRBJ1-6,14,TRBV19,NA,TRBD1,TGTGCCAGTAAAACGGGACAGGGTAATTCACCCCTCCACTTT,CASKTGQGNSPLHF
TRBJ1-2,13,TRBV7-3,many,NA,TGTGCCAGCAGCTCAACTCACGGAGGGGGCTACACCTTC,CASSSTHGGGYTF
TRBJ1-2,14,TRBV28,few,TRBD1,TGTGCCAGCAGTTCATTTGGGACAGGGGGCGGCTACACCTTC,CASSSFGTGGGYTF
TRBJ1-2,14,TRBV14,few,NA,TGTGCCAGCAGCCTCGACAGGCCCGGCTATGGCTACACCTTC,CASSLDRPGYGYTF
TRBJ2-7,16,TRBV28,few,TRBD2,TGTGCCAGCAGCCCCACCGGGCCTTGGGGGAGGGACGAGCAGTACTTC,CASSPTGPWGRDEQYF
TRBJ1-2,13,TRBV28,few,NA,TGTGCCAGCAGTCCCTTTAGTTTCAGGGGCTACACCTTC,CASSPFSFRGYTF
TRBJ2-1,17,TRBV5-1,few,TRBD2,TGCGCCAGCAGCTTGGGTCCAGCGGGGGACTTATACAATGAGCAGTTCTTC,CASSLGPAGDLYNEQFF
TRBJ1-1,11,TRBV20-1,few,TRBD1,TGCAGTGCTAGATTGGGACAGAAGGCTTTCTTT,CSARLGQKAFF
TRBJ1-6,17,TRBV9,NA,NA,TGTGCCAGCAGCGCTCCCCTCTGGAAGGGGTATAATTCACCCCTCCACTTT,CASSAPLWKGYNSPLHF
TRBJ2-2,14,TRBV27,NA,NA,TGTGCCAGCAGTCCCAGGGCCATAACCGGGGAGCTGTTTTTT,CASSPRAITGELFF
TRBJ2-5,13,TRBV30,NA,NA,TGTGCCTCCCGCGTTGGGTTTAGCGGAGCCCAGTACTTC,CASRVGFSGAQYF
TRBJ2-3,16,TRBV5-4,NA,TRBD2,TGTGCCAGCAGCTCCGGGACTAGCGGGGTTTTAGATACGCAGTATTTT,CASSSGTSGVLDTQYF
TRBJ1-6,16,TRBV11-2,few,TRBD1,TGTGCCAGCAGCTTGCGGACAGGGGCGGGTAATTCACCCCTCCACTTT,CASSLRTGAGNSPLHF
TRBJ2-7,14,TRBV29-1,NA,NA,TGCAGCGTCTCGAGACAGGCCTCAGACTCAGAGCAGTACTTC,CSVSRQASDSEQYF
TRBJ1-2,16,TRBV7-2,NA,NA,TGTGCCAGCAGCTTAGCGTGGGGGGAAGGAGACTATGGCTACACCTTC,CASSLAWGEGDYGYTF
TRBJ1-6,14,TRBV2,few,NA,TGTGCCAGCAGCCAGGCTTCCTATAATTCACCCCTCCACTTT,CASSQASYNSPLHF
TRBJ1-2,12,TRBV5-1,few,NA,TGCGCCAGCAGCCCCCAGGGGATCGACTACACCTTC,CASSPQGIDYTF
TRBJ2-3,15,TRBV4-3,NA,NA,TGCGCCAGCAGCCCTTTGGGCGGGGGCACAGATACGCAGTATTTT,CASSPLGGGTDTQYF
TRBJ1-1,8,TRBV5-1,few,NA,TGCGCCAGTAACGGGTTCCTCTTT,CASNGFLF
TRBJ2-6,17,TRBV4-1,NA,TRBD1,TGCGCCAGCAGTTATAGGACAGGGGAGGCTGGGGCCAACGTCCTGACTTTC,CASSYRTGEAGANVLTF
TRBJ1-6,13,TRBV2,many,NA,TGTGCCAGCAGTGCCCAGAGAGGTTCACCCCTCCACTTT,CASSAQRGSPLHF
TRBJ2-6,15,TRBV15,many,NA,TGTGCCACCAGCAGAGGCGGCTCTGGGGCCAACGTCCTGACTTTC,CATSRGGSGANVLTF
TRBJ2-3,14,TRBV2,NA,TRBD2,TGTGCCAGCAGTGAGGTAGCGGGGTTGCTTACGCAGTATTTT,CASSEVAGLLTQYF
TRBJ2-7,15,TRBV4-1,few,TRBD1,TGCGCCAGCAGCGCGGGACAGGGTAGCTCCTACGAGCAGTACTTC,CASSAGQGSSYEQYF
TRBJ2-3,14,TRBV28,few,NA,TGTGCCAGCAGTTTGTCACCGCTAGCAGATACGCAGTATTTT,CASSLSPLADTQYF
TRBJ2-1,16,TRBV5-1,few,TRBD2,TGCGCCAGCAGCCTTTCCGGGGGGAACTCCTACAATGAGCAGTTCTTC,CASSLSGGNSYNEQFF
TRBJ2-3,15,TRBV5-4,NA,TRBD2,TGTGCCAGCAGCTCGACTAGCGGGAGAACAGATACGCAGTATTTT,CASSSTSGRTDTQYF
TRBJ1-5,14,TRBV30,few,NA,TGTGCCTGGAGTTCCGCCTTCACGGATCAGCCCCAGCATTTT,CAWSSAFTDQPQHF
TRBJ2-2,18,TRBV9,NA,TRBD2,TGTGCCAGCAGCCGAACAACTAGCGGGGGGTATAACACCGGGGAGCTGTTTTTT,CASSRTTSGGYNTGELFF
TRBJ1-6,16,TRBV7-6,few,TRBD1,TGTGCCAGCAGCTTAGAGGGACAGGGGGCCCTATCACCCCTCCACTTT,CASSLEGQGALSPLHF
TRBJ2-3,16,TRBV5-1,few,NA,TGCGCCAGTAGCTACCCCCGGGACTCCAACACAGATACGCAGTATTTT,CASSYPRDSNTDTQYF
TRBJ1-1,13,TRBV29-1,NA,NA,TGCAGCGTTGAAGACTGGTCCGGCACTGAAGCTTTCTTT,CSVEDWSGTEAFF
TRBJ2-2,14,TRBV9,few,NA,TGTGCCAGCAGCGTACTACTTAACACCGGGGAGCTGTTTTTT,CASSVLLNTGELFF
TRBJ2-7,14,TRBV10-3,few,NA,TGTGCCAGCAGTGAAGCGATCCAGACCTACGAGCAGTACTTC,CASSEAIQTYEQYF
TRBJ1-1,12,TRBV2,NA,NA,TGTGCCAGCAGGGAGTCGAGCGGGAAAGCTTTCTTT,CASRESSGKAFF
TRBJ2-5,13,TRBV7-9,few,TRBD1,TGTGCCAGCGCTCGGGACAGGGGAGAGACCCAGTACTTC,CASARDRGETQYF
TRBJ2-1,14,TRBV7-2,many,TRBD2,TGTGCCAGCAGCCCTTGGGCTAGCGGGGGGCCGTTGTTCTTC,CASSPWASGGPLFF